Sequencing of this T cell receptor (beta chain) was carried out in a study of cytomegalovirus exposure and HLA in healthy donors. When sampled, the donors appeared nominally healthy, though they likely had unrecorded immune exposures. A word on this clone: The antigen is unknown.

PCR was performed using 60 Vbeta and 13 Jbeta primers. Some clones are missing from TCRdb's copy, which holds only in-frame ones; the method was immunoSEQ multiplex PCR. The repertoire holds over 65,000 clones, with 60% to 80% as singletons. Study results and caveats: Presence/absence analysis assumed near-uniform sequencing depth across donors. The study labeled 164 TCR beta chains cytomegalovirus-associated.

The CDR3 runs 15 residues. V dropped 1 base and J dropped 1 base, with 10 bases sitting between them. Germline assignment: CDR1 SQVTM and CDR2 ANQGSEA. Sequencing was carried out using PBMCs. The sequence was collected from a man aged 40-49 years in good health and CMV-seronegative. The chain combines TRBV29-1 with TRBJ2-2, with unresolved D. The chain's CDR3 is CSVEVGQVNTGELFF. Written as DNA, the CDR3 is TGCAGCGTTGAAGTCGGTCAGGTGAACACCGGGGAGCTGTTTTTT.